Presented here are 30 T cell receptor beta chains from one specimen sequenced in a study of blood T cell repertoires in COVID-19. Libraries were prepared by immunoSEQ multiplex PCR; TCRdb keeps only in-frame clonotypes and omits some of them. The sample holds 300,000 to 350,000 clones; about 91% are singletons and the top ten take roughly 1.7%. What was sequenced was peripheral blood. The receptors come from a woman in her 30s with COVID-19, enrolled during active disease.

V gene TRBV23-1 combines with J gene TRBJ1-4, with a tentative D call TRBD1 (6 bases). TRBV23-1 is reported as an ORF; its role is uncertain. Trimming removed 0 bases at V and 1 base at J, with 9 bases between. This CDR3 contains 16 residues. The CDR3 DNA follows: TGCGCCAGCAGTCAATCGGAACAGGGAACTAATGAAAAACTGTTTTTT. Its translation is CASSQSEQGTNEKLFF.

The chain recombines TRBV7-2 with TRBJ1-2, with unresolved D. This CDR3 is built from 13 residues. Germline V gene sequence: CDR1 SGHTA, CDR2 FQGNSA. The ends were cut back, 5 bases at V and 0 bases at J, with 7 bases in the middle. The CDR3 bases are TGTGCCAGCAGCCCCCAGACTAACTATGGCTACACCTTC. This sequence encodes CASSPQTNYGYTF.

The chain carries TRBV4-3 and TRBJ2-6; a weak D match, TRBD2 (5 bases). Germline V gene sequence: CDR1 LGHNA, CDR2 YSLEER. V was trimmed by 0 bases and J by 2 bases, leaving 8 bases between them. The CDR3 is 16 amino acids. This chain's CDR3 is CASSQDVGAGANVLTF. The CDR3 nucleotides read TGCGCCAGCAGCCAAGATGTCGGGGCTGGGGCCAACGTCCTGACTTTC.

V usage is TRBV29-1 and J usage is TRBJ1-4, with TRBD1 matching 7 bases. Trimming at V came to 7 bases and at J to 8 bases, leaving 13 bases not matched to a gene. The CDR3 totals 14 residues. Germline V gene lookup returns CDR1 SQVTM and CDR2 ANQGSEA. CDR3 sequence reads: CSAGQSGFGEKLFF. The CDR3 nucleotides read TGCAGCGCGGGACAGTCCGGATTTGGGGAAAAACTGTTTTTT.

The chain uses TRBV24-1 and TRBJ2-2; TRBD2 matches 12 bases. Trimming took 7 bases from V and 4 from J; bases not matched to a gene: 0. This CDR3 is 14 amino acids long. CDR1 and CDR2 (germline): KGHDR, SFDVKD. CDR3: CATRTSGSTGELFF. The DNA for the CDR3 is TGTGCCACCAGGACTAGCGGGAGCACCGGGGAGCTGTTTTTT.

The rearrangement uses TRBV11-2 and TRBJ2-1; no definite D call. V shed 10 bases and J shed 0 bases, with 10 bases lying between them. The CDR3 is 13 residues long. Germline CDR1 and CDR2: SGHAT and FQNNGV. The chain's CDR3 is CATRSTSYNEQFF. CDR3 DNA sequence: TGTGCCACCCGGTCTACCTCCTACAATGAGCAGTTCTTC.

The genes are TRBV5-5 and TRBJ1-2; D uncertain. The germline V gene has CDR1 SGHKS and CDR2 YYEKEE (reference sequence). There are 16 residues in the CDR3. Trimming took 0 bases from V and 0 from J, leaving 12 bases between them. The CDR3 DNA follows: TGTGCCAGCAGCTTGGCGTACGTCTCAGCTAACTATGGCTACACCTTC. It specifies CASSLAYVSANYGYTF. Looking up the rest from reference TRBV5-5 and TRBJ1-2 gives the full variable domain: DAGVTQSPTHLIKTRGQQVTLRCSPISGHKSVSWYQQVLGQGPQFIFQYYEKEERGRGNFPDRFSARQFPNYSSELNVNALLLGDSALYLCASSLAYVSANYGYTFGSGTRLTVV.

The J gene is TRBJ1-4, the V gene TRBV4-2; D gene uncertain. The V and J ends lost 1 base and 7 bases respectively, with 16 bases between them. This CDR3 contains 16 residues. Germline CDR1 LGHNA, CDR2 YNFKEQ. For the CDR3, the DNA is TGTGCCAGCAGCCAAGTTGGAGATTTAGACGGTGAAAAACTGTTTTTT. Amino acids: CASSQVGDLDGEKLFF.

This clone occurred a few times. The gene calls are TRBV5-1 and TRBJ2-1, with D unresolved. Germline V gene sequence: CDR1 SGHRS, CDR2 YFSETQ. CDR3 length: 14 residues. Trimming stripped 0 bases from V and 5 bases from J, with 9 bases between. DNA of the CDR3: TGCGCCAGCAGCTTGGGAGCGATAGACAATGAGCAGTTCTTC. Protein product: CASSLGAIDNEQFF.

The chain couples TRBV7-2 to TRBJ1-3, with TRBD1 identical over 8 bases. The CDR3 length is 18 residues. The germline V gene encodes CDR1 SGHTA and CDR2 FQGNSA. The V gene end was trimmed by 4 bases and the J gene end by 2 bases; junction bases not matched to a gene: 13. CDR3 amino acids: CASSSKPQGAVAGNTIYF. The CDR3 coding sequence is TGTGCCAGCAGCTCCAAGCCCCAGGGGGCAGTCGCTGGAAACACCATATATTTT.

V is TRBV11-3 and J is TRBJ1-1; no definite D call. The V gene's germline CDR1 is SGHNT and CDR2 YENEEA. Trimming pared 2 bases from V and 1 base from J, leaving 5 bases between. This CDR3 is built from 13 residues. The CDR3 loop is CASSLSQNTEAFF. The CDR3 DNA follows: TGTGCCAGCAGCTTATCACAGAACACTGAAGCTTTCTTT.

The rearrangement uses TRBV6-5 and TRBJ2-3, with D possibly TRBD2 on 6 matching bases. Per the germline V gene, CDR1 is MNHEY and CDR2 is SVGAGI. The V and J ends lost 4 bases and 0 bases respectively, with 8 bases between them. CDR3 size: 14 residues. The CDR3, as DNA: TGTGCCAGCAGTTCGCGGGAAAGCACAGATACGCAGTATTTT. This codes for CASSSRESTDTQYF.

The chain couples TRBV10-3 to TRBJ2-7; 13 bases are a match to TRBD2. The germline V gene encodes CDR1 ENHRY and CDR2 SYGVKD. The length of the CDR3 is 14 residues. With 6 bases clipped from V and 6 bases from J, the junction kept 5 bases outside the gene matches. The chain's CDR3 is CAIRPGLAGPEQYF. The DNA of the CDR3 is TGTGCCATCAGACCGGGACTAGCGGGGCCCGAGCAGTACTTC.

This clone is a singleton in its sample. The CDR3 here is CSVENYSGGDGNIQYF. The CDR3 DNA is TGCAGCGTGGAGAATTATAGCGGGGGGGACGGAAACATTCAGTACTTC. The genes are TRBV29-1 and TRBJ2-4, with 11 nucleotides matching TRBD2. CDR1 SQVTM and CDR2 ANQGSEA come from the germline V gene. The CDR3 loop spans 16 amino acids. V lost 6 bases, J lost 6 bases, and 13 bases stayed unmatched.

This chain uses TRBV4-1 with TRBJ2-2, with 9 bases that match TRBD1. V dropped 6 bases and J dropped 6; count of bases not matched to a gene: 11. Germline V CDR1 and CDR2: MGHRA, YSYEKL. The CDR3 length is 16 residues. The CDR3 DNA follows: TGCGCCAGCAGAACCAACAGGGGGCCTAGACCCGGGGAGCTGTTTTTT. Translation: CASRTNRGPRPGELFF.

The gene calls are TRBV2 and TRBJ1-2, with 7 bases matching TRBD1. J gave up 3 bases and V 2 bases, and 6 bases lay outside the gene matches. Germline values: CDR1 SNHLY, CDR2 FYNNEI. The CDR3 has 15 amino acids. This CDR3 reads CASSERRGQDYGYTF. Written as DNA, the CDR3 is TGTGCCAGCAGTGAAAGGAGGGGGCAAGACTATGGCTACACCTTC. The variable domain in full, with the rest retrieved from reference TRBV2 and TRBJ1-2, is EPEVTQTPSHQVTQMGQEVILRCVPISNHLYFYWYRQILGQKVEFLVSFYNNEISEKSEIFDDQFSVERPDGSNFTLKIRSTKLEDSAMYFCASSERRGQDYGYTFGSGTRLTVV.

The chain combines TRBV12-3 or TRBV12-4 with TRBJ2-1; D call uncertain. The V end lost 3 bases, the J end lost 4 bases, and 7 bases lay between the germline ends. This CDR3 region has 13 residues. In DNA, the CDR3 is TGTGCCAGCAGTTTTTACGCGTACAATGAGCAGTTCTTC. It yields the protein CASSFYAYNEQFF.

The V and J genes are TRBV10-1 and TRBJ1-2; D gene uncertain. Germline V CDR1 and CDR2: WNHNN, SYGVQD (reference sequence). The CDR3 has 12 residues. V was trimmed by 2 bases and J by 6 bases, leaving 7 bases between them. CDR3 loop: CASSETGNGYTF. The CDR3 DNA sequence: TGCGCCAGCAGTGAGACGGGTAATGGCTACACCTTC.

The CDR3 bases are TGTGCCAGCAGTGAAAGGGGCAGGGGACAAGGCGACGAGCAGTACTTC. It is translated as CASSERGRGQGDEQYF. This rearrangement joins TRBV6-1 to TRBJ2-7, with D maybe TRBD1 (6 bases). This CDR3 is built from 16 residues. Germline-derived CDR1 and CDR2 are MNHNS and SASEGT. V lost 2 bases and J 5 bases, leaving 19 bases between the germline ends.

The rearrangement links TRBV18 to TRBJ2-2; TRBD2 aligns across 7 bases. The CDR3 is made up of 16 amino acids. The germline V gene has CDR1 KGHSH and CDR2 LQKENI. After removal of 5 bases from V and 5 bases from J, the junction contained 11 bases not matched to a gene. The CDR3 DNA reads as TGTGCCAGCTCAATACTCCCGGGACTAAGGACCGGGGAGCTGTTTTTT. Protein product: CASSILPGLRTGELFF.

The chain couples TRBV5-1 to TRBJ1-2, with D perhaps matching TRBD1 (5 bases). Germline V gives CDR1 SGHRS, CDR2 YFSETQ. V was clipped by 2 bases and J by 2 bases, with 10 bases between them. The CDR3 runs to 14 residues. DNA for the CDR3: TGCGCCAGCAGCTTACTACAGGCGAACTATGGCTACACCTTC. Residues: CASSLLQANYGYTF.

The chain carries TRBV24-1 and TRBJ1-2, with D perhaps TRBD1 (6 bases). Trimming pared 4 bases from V and 6 bases from J, leaving 8 bases between. This CDR3 has 12 residues. Germline V gene data show CDR1 as KGHDR and CDR2 as SFDVKD. CDR3 coding DNA: TGTGCCACCAGTGACCCAGGGGATGGCTACACCTTC. Translation: CATSDPGDGYTF.

The CDR3 loop is CASSTYGRGYEQYV. CDR3 DNA: TGTGCCAGCAGCACCTATGGGAGGGGCTACGAGCAGTACGTC. The rearrangement uses TRBV21-1 and TRBJ2-7; the D call of TRBD2 is as the table states it, not checked on the DNA. TRBV21-1 is given as a pseudogene. The CDR3 length is 14 residues.

The genes are TRBV7-2 and TRBJ1-1, with 8 bases aligning to TRBD1. The CDR3 extends over 14 amino acids. Germline V lookup: CDR1 SGHTA, CDR2 FQGNSA. J gave up 4 bases and V 3 bases, and 4 bases lay outside the gene matches. CDR3 sequence reads: CASSLGQAGTEAFF. The CDR3 DNA reads TGTGCCAGCAGCTTGGGACAGGCCGGCACTGAAGCTTTCTTT.

The table lists this clone with many counts. The rearrangement links TRBV4-3 to TRBJ1-2; no clear D gene. The CDR3 runs 15 residues. CDR1 LGHNA and CDR2 YSLEER come from the germline V gene. Deletions cut 1 base from V and 1 base from J, with 10 bases between. CDR3 DNA sequence: TGCGCCAGCAGCCAAGTTGGGCAGCTTAACTATGGCTACACCTTC. This sequence encodes CASSQVGQLNYGYTF.

Only a few counts were recorded for this clone. This chain connects TRBV11-2 to TRBJ1-1, with D unclear. Germline-derived CDR1 and CDR2 are SGHAT and FQNNGV. The CDR3 is 13 amino acids. V was clipped by 5 bases and J by 0 bases, with 7 bases between them. The CDR3 reads CASSRAVNTEAFF. The CDR3 DNA reads TGTGCCAGCAGCCGAGCTGTGAACACTGAAGCTTTCTTT.

The CDR3 loop reads CASSDNLAGGSETQYF. The DNA of the CDR3 is TGTGCCAGCAGTGATAATCTAGCGGGGGGGTCGGAGACCCAGTACTTC. The chain joins TRBV2 to TRBJ2-5; TRBD2 agrees at 12 bases. The CDR3 length is 16 residues. V lost 3 bases and J lost 5; bases outside the gene matches: 7. Germline CDR1 SNHLY, CDR2 FYNNEI.

The CDR3 DNA sequence: TGTGCCAGCAGATCCGGGGGGATCGGGGAGCTGTTTTTT. Its translation is CASRSGGIGELFF. V usage is TRBV6-5 and J usage is TRBJ2-2; 7 bases match TRBD2. The CDR3 is made up of 13 amino acids. The V gene's germline CDR1 is MNHEY and CDR2 SVGAGI. Unmatched junction bases numbered 5, after V lost 6 bases and J lost 7 bases.

The rearrangement uses TRBV7-8 and TRBJ1-5; D may be TRBD1 (6 bases). The germline V gene has CDR1 SGHVS and CDR2 FQNEAQ. The CDR3 is made up of 17 amino acids. Trimming pared 5 bases from V and 6 bases from J, leaving 23 bases between. CDR3 DNA: TGTGCCAGCAGCCCCCAGCCCTATCGACAGGTAACTCAGCCCCAGCATTTT. It translates to CASSPQPYRQVTQPQHF.

The chain joins TRBV6-5 to TRBJ1-6, with 7 bases lining up with TRBD1. V was clipped by 0 bases and J by 7 bases; unmatched bases: 6. This CDR3 contains 16 residues. Germline loops: CDR1 MNHEY, CDR2 SVGAGI. Written as DNA, the CDR3 is TGTGCCAGCAGTTACTCAGCAGGGGGTCGCAATTCACCCCTCCACTTT. Protein: CASSYSAGGRNSPLHF.